Described below is a single T cell receptor beta chain sequence and its context. Authors' analysis steps: The assay estimated nucleated cells by amplifying reference gene primers. Method: immunoSEQ multiplex PCR; TCRdb's copy keeps in-frame clones and lacks some. The DNA was the basis for D and trimming; V, J and clone size are from that table. The data hold some 67,000 clones, with approximately 90% observed a single time. This CDR3 has 17 amino acids. Trimming took 2 bases from V and 2 from J; bases not matched to a gene: 7. CDR1 is SGDLS and CDR2 is YYNGEE in the germline V gene. These data belong to a study of blood T cell repertoires in COVID-19. As for the study in general: The United States, Italy and Spain provided the acute and convalescent COVID-19 samples.

The chain couples TRBV9 to TRBJ2-6, with 7 bases identical to TRBD1. The sequence derives from a woman aged 18 to 35 with acute or convalescent COVID-19. The sequencing sample was made of peripheral blood. CDR3 DNA sequence: TGTGCCAGCAGCGTTCCACTTACAGGGGCTGGGGCCAACGTCCTGACTTTC. As protein: CASSVPLTGAGANVLTF.